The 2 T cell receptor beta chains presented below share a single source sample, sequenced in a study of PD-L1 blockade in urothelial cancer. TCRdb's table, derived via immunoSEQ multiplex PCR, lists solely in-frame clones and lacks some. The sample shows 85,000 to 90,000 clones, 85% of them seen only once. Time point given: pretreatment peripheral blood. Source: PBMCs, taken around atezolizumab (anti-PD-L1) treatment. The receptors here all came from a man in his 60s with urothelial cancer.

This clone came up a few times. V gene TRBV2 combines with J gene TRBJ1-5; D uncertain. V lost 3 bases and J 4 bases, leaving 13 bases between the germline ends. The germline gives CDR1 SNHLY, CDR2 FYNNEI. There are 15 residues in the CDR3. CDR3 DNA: TGTGCCAGCAGTGACGTTCGGTCATCTAATCAGCCCCAGCATTTT. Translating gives CASSDVRSSNQPQHF.

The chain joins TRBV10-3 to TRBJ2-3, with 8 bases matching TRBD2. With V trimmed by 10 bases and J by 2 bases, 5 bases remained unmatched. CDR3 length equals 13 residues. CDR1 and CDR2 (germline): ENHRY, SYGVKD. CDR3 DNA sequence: TGTGCCACGGGGGGGGAGGCCACAGATACGCAGTATTTT. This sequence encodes CATGGEATDTQYF.